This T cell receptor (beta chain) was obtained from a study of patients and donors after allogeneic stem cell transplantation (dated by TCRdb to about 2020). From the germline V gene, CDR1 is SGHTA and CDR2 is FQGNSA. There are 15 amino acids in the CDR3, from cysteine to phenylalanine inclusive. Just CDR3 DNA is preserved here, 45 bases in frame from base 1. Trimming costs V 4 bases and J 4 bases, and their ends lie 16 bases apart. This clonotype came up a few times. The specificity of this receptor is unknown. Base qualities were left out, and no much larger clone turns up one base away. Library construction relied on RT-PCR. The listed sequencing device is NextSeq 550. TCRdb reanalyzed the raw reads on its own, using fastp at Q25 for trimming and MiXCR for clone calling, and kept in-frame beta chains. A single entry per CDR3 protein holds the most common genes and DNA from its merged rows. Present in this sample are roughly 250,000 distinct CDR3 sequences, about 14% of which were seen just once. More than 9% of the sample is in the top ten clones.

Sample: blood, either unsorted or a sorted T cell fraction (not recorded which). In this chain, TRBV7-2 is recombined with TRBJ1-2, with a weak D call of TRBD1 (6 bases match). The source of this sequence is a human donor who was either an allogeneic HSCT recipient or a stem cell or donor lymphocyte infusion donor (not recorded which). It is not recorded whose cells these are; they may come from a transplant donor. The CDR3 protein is CASSYPGGASYGYTF. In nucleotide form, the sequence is TGTGCCAGCAGCTACCCGGGGGGGGCCTCCTATGGCTACACCTTC.